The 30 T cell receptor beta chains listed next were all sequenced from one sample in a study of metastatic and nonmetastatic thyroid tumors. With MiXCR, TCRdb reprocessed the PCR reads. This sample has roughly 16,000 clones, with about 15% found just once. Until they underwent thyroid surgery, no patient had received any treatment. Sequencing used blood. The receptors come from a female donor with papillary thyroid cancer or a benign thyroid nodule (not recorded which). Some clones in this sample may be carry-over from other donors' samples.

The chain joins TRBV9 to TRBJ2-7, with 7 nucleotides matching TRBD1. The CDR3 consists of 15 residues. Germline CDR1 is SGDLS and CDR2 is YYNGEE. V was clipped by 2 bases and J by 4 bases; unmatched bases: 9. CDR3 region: CASSVAGTADYEQYF. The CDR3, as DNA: TGTGCCAGCAGCGTCGCCGGGACAGCGGATTACGAGCAGTACTTC.

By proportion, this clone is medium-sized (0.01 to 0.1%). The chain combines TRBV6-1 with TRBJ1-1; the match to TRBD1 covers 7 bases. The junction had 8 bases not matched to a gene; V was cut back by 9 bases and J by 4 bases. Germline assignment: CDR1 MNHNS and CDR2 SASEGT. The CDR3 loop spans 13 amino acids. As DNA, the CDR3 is TGTGCCAGTGATGGGACAGTTGGCACTGAAGCTTTCTTT. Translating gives CASDGTVGTEAFF.

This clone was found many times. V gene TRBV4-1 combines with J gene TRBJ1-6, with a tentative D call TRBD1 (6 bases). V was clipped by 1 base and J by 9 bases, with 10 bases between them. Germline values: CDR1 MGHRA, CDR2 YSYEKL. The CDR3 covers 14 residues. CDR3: CASSQVPGVSPLHF. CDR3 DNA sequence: TGCGCCAGCAGCCAAGTTCCAGGGGTTTCACCCCTCCACTTT.

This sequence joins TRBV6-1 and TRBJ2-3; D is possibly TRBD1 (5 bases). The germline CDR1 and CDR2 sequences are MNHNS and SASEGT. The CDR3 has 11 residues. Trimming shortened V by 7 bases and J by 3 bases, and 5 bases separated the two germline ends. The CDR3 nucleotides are TGTGCCAGCACAGGGACAGATACGCAGTATTTT. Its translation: CASTGTDTQYF.

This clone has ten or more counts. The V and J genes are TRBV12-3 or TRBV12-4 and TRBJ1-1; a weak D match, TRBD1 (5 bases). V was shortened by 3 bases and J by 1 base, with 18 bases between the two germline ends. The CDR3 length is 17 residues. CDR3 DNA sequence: TGTGCCAGCAGTTTCAGGCTGGGGGGGAGCGGGAACACTGAAGCTTTCTTT. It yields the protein CASSFRLGGSGNTEAFF.

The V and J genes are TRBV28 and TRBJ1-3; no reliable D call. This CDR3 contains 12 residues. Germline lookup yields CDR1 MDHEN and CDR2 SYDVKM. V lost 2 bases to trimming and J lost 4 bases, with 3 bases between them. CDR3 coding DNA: TGTGCCAGCAGTTTACTCGGAAACACCATATATTTT. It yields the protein CASSLLGNTIYF.

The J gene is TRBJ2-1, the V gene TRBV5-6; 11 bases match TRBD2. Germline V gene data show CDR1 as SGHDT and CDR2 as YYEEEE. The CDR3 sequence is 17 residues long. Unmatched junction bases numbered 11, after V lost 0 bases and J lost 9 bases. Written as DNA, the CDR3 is TGTGCCAGCAGCTTGGCCAGGATAGCGGGAGGGCCCGTTGAGCAGTTCTTC. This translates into CASSLARIAGGPVEQFF.

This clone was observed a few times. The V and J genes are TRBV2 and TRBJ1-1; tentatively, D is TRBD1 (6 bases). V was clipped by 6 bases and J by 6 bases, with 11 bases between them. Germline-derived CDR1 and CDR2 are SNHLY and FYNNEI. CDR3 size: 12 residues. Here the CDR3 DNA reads TGTGCCAGCAGCCTAGGACAGTCTGAAGCTTTCTTT. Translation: CASSLGQSEAFF.

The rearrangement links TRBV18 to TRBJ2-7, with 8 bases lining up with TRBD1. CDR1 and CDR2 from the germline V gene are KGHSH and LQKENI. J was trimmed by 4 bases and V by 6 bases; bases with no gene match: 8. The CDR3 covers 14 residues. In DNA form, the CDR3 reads TGTGCCAGCTCCCGTCGGACAGGGTTTTACGAGCAGTACTTC. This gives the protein CASSRRTGFYEQYF.

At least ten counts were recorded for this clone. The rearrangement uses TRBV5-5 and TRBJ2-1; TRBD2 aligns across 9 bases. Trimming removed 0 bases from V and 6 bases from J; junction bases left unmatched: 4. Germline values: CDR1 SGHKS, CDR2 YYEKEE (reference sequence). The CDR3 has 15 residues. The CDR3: CASSLGPSGINEQFF. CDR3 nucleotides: TGTGCCAGCAGCTTGGGTCCTAGCGGGATCAATGAGCAGTTCTTC.

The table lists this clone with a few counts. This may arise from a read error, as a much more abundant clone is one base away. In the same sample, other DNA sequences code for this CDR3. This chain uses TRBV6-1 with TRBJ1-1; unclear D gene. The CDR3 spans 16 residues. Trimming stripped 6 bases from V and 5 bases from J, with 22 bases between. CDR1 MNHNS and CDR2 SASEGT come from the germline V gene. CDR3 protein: CASSALGATGGTEAFF. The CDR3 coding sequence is TGTGCCAGCAGCGCCCTAGGAGCCACGGGCGGAACTGAAGCTTTCTTT.

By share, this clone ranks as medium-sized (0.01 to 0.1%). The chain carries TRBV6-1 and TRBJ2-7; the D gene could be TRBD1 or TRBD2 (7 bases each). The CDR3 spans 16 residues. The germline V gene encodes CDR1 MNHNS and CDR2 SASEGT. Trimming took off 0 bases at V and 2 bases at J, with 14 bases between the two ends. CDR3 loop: CASSEAGGDRPYEQYF. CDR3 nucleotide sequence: TGTGCCAGCAGTGAAGCGGGGGGGGACAGACCCTACGAGCAGTACTTC.

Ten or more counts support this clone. The DNA of the CDR3 is TGCGCCAGCAGCTTGGTAGGGAGCTCTGGAAACACCATATATTTT. It yields the protein CASSLVGSSGNTIYF. The chain links TRBV5-1 to TRBJ1-3; D uncertain. The germline V gene has CDR1 SGHRS and CDR2 YFSETQ. The V and J ends lost 0 bases and 0 bases respectively, with 7 bases between them. The CDR3 covers 15 residues.

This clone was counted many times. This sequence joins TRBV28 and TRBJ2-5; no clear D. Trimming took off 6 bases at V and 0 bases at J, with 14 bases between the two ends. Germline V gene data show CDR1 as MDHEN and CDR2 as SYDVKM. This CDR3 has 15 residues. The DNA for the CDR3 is TGTGCCAGCAGGCCGGGTAAGGGATACCAAGAGACCCAGTACTTC. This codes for CASRPGKGYQETQYF.

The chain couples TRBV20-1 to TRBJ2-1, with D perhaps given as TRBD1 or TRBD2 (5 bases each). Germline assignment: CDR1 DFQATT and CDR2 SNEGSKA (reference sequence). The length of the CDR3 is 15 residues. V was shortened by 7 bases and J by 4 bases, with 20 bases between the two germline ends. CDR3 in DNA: TGCAGTGGGGCCCCTGGGGGTGAAAATTACAATGAGCAGTTCTTC. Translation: CSGAPGGENYNEQFF.

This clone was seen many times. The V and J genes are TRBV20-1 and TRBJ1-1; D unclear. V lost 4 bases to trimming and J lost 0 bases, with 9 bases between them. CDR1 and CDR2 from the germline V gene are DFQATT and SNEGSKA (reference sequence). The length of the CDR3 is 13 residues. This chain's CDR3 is CSAKRVLNTEAFF. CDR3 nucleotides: TGCAGTGCTAAACGGGTCTTGAACACTGAAGCTTTCTTT.

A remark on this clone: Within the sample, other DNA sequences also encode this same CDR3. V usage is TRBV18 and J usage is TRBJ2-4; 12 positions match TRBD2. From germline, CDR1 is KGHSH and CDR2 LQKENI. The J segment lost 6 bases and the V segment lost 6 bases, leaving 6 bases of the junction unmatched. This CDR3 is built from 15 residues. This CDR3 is CASSPTSGSRNIQYF. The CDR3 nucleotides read TGTGCCAGCTCGCCGACTAGCGGGAGCAGAAACATTCAGTACTTC.

The CDR3 nucleotides are TGTGCCAGCAGCCCCCCTGGGACAGACAATCAGCCCCAGCATTTT. Translated: CASSPPGTDNQPQHF. The chain joins TRBV11-3 to TRBJ1-5; 7 bases are shared with TRBD1. The CDR3 has 15 residues. Germline CDR1 is SGHNT and CDR2 is YENEEA. Losses at the gene ends were 5 bases for V and 3 bases for J; bases not matched to a gene: 7.

The CDR3 nucleotides are TGTGCCAGACAGGAGACGTATGGCTACACCTTC. This encodes CARQETYGYTF. The gene calls are TRBV30 and TRBJ1-2; TRBD1 is a possible D gene (6 bases). The germline V gene encodes CDR1 GTSNPN and CDR2 SVGIG (reference sequence). The CDR3 runs 11 residues. Trimming removed 8 bases at V and 5 bases at J, with 12 bases between. The entire variable domain, with the rest obtained from reference TRBV30 and TRBJ1-2, is as follows: SQTIHQWPATLVQPVGSPLSLECTVEGTSNPNLYWYRQAAGRGLQLLFYSVGIGQISSEVPQNLSASRPQDRQFILSSKKLLLSDSGFYLCARQETYGYTFGSGTRLTVV.

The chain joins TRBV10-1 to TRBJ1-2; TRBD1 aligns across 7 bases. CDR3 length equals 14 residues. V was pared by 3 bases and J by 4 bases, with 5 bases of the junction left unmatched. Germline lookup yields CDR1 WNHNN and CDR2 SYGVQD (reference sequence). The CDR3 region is CASSEAGQPYGYTF. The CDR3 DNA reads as TGCGCCAGCAGTGAAGCGGGACAGCCCTATGGCTACACCTTC.

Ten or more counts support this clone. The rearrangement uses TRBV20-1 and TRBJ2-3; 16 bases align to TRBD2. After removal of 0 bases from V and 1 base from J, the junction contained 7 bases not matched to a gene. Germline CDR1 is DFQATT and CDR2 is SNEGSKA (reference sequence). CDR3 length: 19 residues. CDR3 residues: CSARDLGGLAGGGTDTQYF. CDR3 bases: TGCAGTGCTAGAGATCTAGGGGGACTAGCGGGAGGGGGCACAGATACGCAGTATTTT.

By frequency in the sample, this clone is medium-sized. CDR3 in amino acids: CASSRTGGVYEQYF. The CDR3 DNA follows: TGTGCCAGCAGTCGGACAGGGGGCGTCTACGAGCAGTACTTC. The chain uses TRBV6-1 and TRBJ2-7; TRBD1 aligns across 11 bases. Germline V CDR1 and CDR2: MNHNS, SASEGT. The CDR3 loop spans 14 amino acids. V trimming: 5 bases; J trimming: 3 bases; junction bases outside the gene matches: 3.

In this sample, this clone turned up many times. In DNA form, the CDR3 reads TGCGCCAGCAGCCAGATTATAGGGCCCTCTGGAAACACCATATATTTT. Protein: CASSQIIGPSGNTIYF. This sequence joins TRBV4-1 and TRBJ1-3; unclear D gene. The germline V gene has CDR1 MGHRA and CDR2 YSYEKL. V lost 3 bases and J lost 0, with 12 bases in between. The CDR3 loop spans 16 amino acids.

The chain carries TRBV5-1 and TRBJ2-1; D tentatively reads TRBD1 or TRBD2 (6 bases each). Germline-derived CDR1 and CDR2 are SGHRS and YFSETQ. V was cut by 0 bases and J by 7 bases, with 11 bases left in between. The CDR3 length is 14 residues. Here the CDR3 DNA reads TGCGCCAGCAGCTTGGGGGGGGCTGAGAATGAGCAGTTCTTC. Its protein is CASSLGGAENEQFF.

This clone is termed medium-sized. CDR3 coding DNA: TGCGCCAGCAGCTTTGGGTTCTCTGGGGCCAACGTCCTGACTTTC. Its translation: CASSFGFSGANVLTF. This chain uses TRBV5-1 with TRBJ2-6; D is unclear. The CDR3 is 15 residues long. Between the trimmed V and J ends, which lost 2 bases and 0 bases, there was a span of 6 bases. Germline loops: CDR1 SGHRS, CDR2 YFSETQ. The complete variable domain, with remaining parts taken from reference TRBV5-1 and TRBJ2-6, reads KAGVTQTPRYLIKTRGQQVTLSCSPISGHRSVSWYQQTPGQGLQFLFEYFSETQRNKGNFPGRFSGRQFSNSRSEMNVSTLELGDSALYLCASSFGFSGANVLTFGAGSRLTVL.

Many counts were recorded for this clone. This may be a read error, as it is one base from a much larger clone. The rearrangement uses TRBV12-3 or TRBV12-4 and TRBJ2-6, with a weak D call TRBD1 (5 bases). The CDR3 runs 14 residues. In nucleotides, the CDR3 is TGTGCCAGCAGTCCCTCCCCTGGGGCCGACGTCCTGACTTTC. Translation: CASSPSPGADVLTF.

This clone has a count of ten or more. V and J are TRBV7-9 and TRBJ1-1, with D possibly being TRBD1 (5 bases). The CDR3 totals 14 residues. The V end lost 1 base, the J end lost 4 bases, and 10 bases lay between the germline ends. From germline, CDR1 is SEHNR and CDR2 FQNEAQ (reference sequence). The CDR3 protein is CASSLGGTVTEAFF. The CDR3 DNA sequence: TGTGCCAGCAGCTTAGGGGGGACTGTCACTGAAGCTTTCTTT.

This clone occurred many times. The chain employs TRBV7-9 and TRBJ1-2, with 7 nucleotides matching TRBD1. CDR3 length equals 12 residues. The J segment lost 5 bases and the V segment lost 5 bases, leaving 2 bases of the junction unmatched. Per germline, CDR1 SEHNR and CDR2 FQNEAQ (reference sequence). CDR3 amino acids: CASSGTAYGYTF. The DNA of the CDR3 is TGTGCCAGCAGCGGGACAGCTTATGGCTACACCTTC.

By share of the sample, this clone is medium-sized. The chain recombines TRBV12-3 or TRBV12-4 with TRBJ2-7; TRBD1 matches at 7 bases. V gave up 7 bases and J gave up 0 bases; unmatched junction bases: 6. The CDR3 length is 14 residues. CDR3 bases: TGTGCCAGCACCTGGGACAGCCTCTCCTACGAGCAGTACTTC. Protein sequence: CASTWDSLSYEQYF.

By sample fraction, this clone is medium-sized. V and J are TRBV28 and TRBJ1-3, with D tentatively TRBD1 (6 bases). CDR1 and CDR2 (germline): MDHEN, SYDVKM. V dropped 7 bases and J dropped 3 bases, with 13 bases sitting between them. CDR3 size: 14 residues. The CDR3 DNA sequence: TGTGCCAGCATCGGGACATTATATGGAAACACCATATATTTT. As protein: CASIGTLYGNTIYF. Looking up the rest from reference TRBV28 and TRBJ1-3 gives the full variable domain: DVKVTQSSRYLVKRTGEKVFLECVQDMDHENMFWYRQDPGLGLRLIYFSYDVKMKEKGDIPEGYSVSREKKERFSLILESASTNQTSMYLCASIGTLYGNTIYFGEGSWLTVV.